The 31 T cell receptor beta chains below come from one sample, sequenced in a study of T cell changes during pregnancy in multiple sclerosis. Data came from immunoSEQ multiplex PCR; TCRdb stores just in-frame clones and leaves some out. The sample contains some 49,000 clones, nearly 90% of which appear only once. The sample consisted of peripheral blood, taken after pregnancy. These receptors originate from a female donor in good health, enrolled as a control in a pregnancy study.

The gene calls are TRBV5-1 and TRBJ2-3, with D possibly TRBD1 on 5 matching bases. CDR3 length: 15 residues. Germline values: CDR1 SGHRS, CDR2 YFSETQ. Trimming left V 0 bases short and J 0 bases short, with 8 bases between. In nucleotides, the CDR3 is TGCGCCAGCAGCTTGGAAGGACACAGCACAGATACGCAGTATTTT. Translated, it gives CASSLEGHSTDTQYF.

This sequence joins TRBV6-1 and TRBJ2-2; 7 bases map to TRBD2. The CDR3 sequence is 15 residues long. Trimming took 1 base from V and 8 from J; bases not matched to a gene: 7. Germline loops: CDR1 MNHNS, CDR2 SASEGT. The CDR3 spells CASSEDPSGAGELFF. CDR3 in DNA: TGTGCCAGCAGTGAAGATCCTAGCGGTGCAGGGGAGCTGTTTTTT.

V is TRBV21-1 and J is TRBJ1-3; the table's D call TRBD1 went unverified against the DNA. TRBV21-1 is an annotated pseudogene. The CDR3 contains 16 residues. Here the CDR3 DNA reads TGTGCCAGCAGCAAAGTGGGTTTAGGGGTTGGAAACACCATATATTTT. Protein: CASSKVGLGVGNTIYF.

The chain employs TRBV7-3 and TRBJ2-3; TRBD2 matches at 13 bases. Trimming took 6 bases from V and 5 from J; bases not matched to a gene: 11. The CDR3 has 17 amino acids. CDR1 and CDR2 from the germline V gene are SGHTA and FQGTGA. The CDR3 loop is CASSGLAGAGGRDTQYF. CDR3 nucleotides: TGTGCCAGCAGTGGACTAGCGGGAGCGGGTGGGCGAGATACGCAGTATTTT. The full variable domain, with the rest looked up from reference TRBV7-3 and TRBJ2-3, is GAGVSQTPSNKVTEKGKYVELRCDPISGHTALYWYRQSLGQGPEFLIYFQGTGAADDSGLPNDRFFAVRPEGSVSTLKIQRTERGDSAVYLCASSGLAGAGGRDTQYFGPGTRLTVL.

The chain joins TRBV28 to TRBJ2-7; 7 positions match TRBD2. Germline assignment: CDR1 MDHEN and CDR2 SYDVKM. Trimming cost V 5 bases and J 0 bases; bases outside gene matches: 7. The CDR3 runs 15 residues. DNA for the CDR3: TGTGCCAGCAGTGGAGCGGGACTGCTCTCCTACGAGCAGTACTTC. Its protein product is CASSGAGLLSYEQYF.

The chain employs TRBV5-4 and TRBJ2-1; 9 nucleotides line up with TRBD2. After removal of 7 bases from V and 7 bases from J, the junction contained 15 bases not matched to a gene. CDR1 is SGHNT and CDR2 is YYREEE in the germline V gene (reference sequence). This CDR3 is built from 16 residues. In nucleotides, the CDR3 is TGTGCCAGCTCAACAGGCGGGAGGGCCGATAGAAATGAGCAGTTCTTC. Amino acid sequence: CASSTGGRADRNEQFF.

This sequence joins TRBV9 and TRBJ2-5; 7 bases line up with TRBD2. The junction had 11 bases not matched to a gene; V was cut back by 4 bases and J by 5 bases. Germline CDR1 and CDR2: SGDLS and YYNGEE. The CDR3 loop spans 15 amino acids. CDR3 in amino acids: CASSLGPGGGETQYF. CDR3 nucleotides: TGTGCCAGCAGCTTGGGTCCGGGGGGAGGGGAGACCCAGTACTTC.

This clone was seen more than once but under ten times. This chain joins TRBV28 and TRBJ1-1, with D uncertain. This CDR3 comprises 15 residues. Trimming removed 5 bases from V and 4 bases from J, with 17 bases in between. Germline assignment: CDR1 MDHEN and CDR2 SYDVKM. In nucleotides, the CDR3 is TGTGCCAGCAGTCCCCGTTTCCGTAGAGGCACTGAAGCTTTCTTT. It is translated as CASSPRFRRGTEAFF.

The V call is TRBV4-2, the J call TRBJ2-7; D remains unclear. The germline gives CDR1 LGHNA, CDR2 YNFKEQ. Trimming left V 1 base short and J 0 bases short, with 4 bases between. The length of the CDR3 is 13 residues. The CDR3 region is CASSQGSSYEQYF. CDR3 coding DNA: TGTGCCAGCAGCCAAGGGAGCTCCTACGAGCAGTACTTC.

The chain couples TRBV27 to TRBJ1-6; the match to TRBD1 covers 8 bases. This CDR3 comprises 14 residues. Germline loops: CDR1 MNHEY, CDR2 SMNVEV (reference sequence). Unmatched junction bases numbered 6, after V lost 4 bases and J lost 10 bases. Written as DNA, the CDR3 is TGTGCCAGCAGTTCCGGACAGGGAGGCTCACCCCTCCACTTT. Amino acids: CASSSGQGGSPLHF.

V usage is TRBV5-1 and J usage is TRBJ2-6; tentative D call: TRBD1 (5 bases). CDR3 size: 20 residues. Germline CDR1 and CDR2: SGHRS and YFSETQ. The V end lost 1 base, the J end lost 0 bases, and 20 bases lay between the germline ends. In DNA, the CDR3 is TGCGCCAGCAGCTTGCGCCCCTCAGGGATGAGCCTCTCTGGGGCCAACGTCCTGACTTTC. Translating it yields CASSLRPSGMSLSGANVLTF.

The chain links TRBV30 to TRBJ1-3; D not certain. The V and J ends lost 5 bases and 2 bases respectively, with 4 bases between them. There are 11 residues in the CDR3. CDR1 and CDR2 from the germline V gene are GTSNPN and SVGIG (reference sequence). CDR3 sequence reads: CAWGTGNTIYF. Here the CDR3 DNA reads TGTGCCTGGGGCACTGGAAACACCATATATTTT.

The chain employs TRBV2 and TRBJ1-6; the match to TRBD1 covers 7 bases. The V gene's germline CDR1 is SNHLY and CDR2 FYNNEI. The CDR3 sequence is 15 residues long. With 5 bases clipped from V and 10 bases from J, the junction kept 11 bases outside the gene matches. The CDR3 spells CASSHQGEVGSPLHF. For the CDR3, the DNA is TGTGCCAGCAGTCATCAGGGGGAAGTGGGCTCACCCCTCCACTTT.

The rearrangement joins TRBV28 to TRBJ2-7; 9 nucleotides line up with TRBD2. Germline V lookup: CDR1 MDHEN, CDR2 SYDVKM. The CDR3 is 15 amino acids. Trimming removed 6 bases from V and 0 bases from J; junction bases left unmatched: 6. Here the CDR3 reads CASRKAGGTSYEQYF. The CDR3, as DNA: TGTGCCAGCAGAAAAGCGGGAGGCACCTCCTACGAGCAGTACTTC.

The chain couples TRBV4-3 to TRBJ1-2, with 8 bases lining up with TRBD1. CDR1 and CDR2 from the germline V gene are LGHNA and YSLEER. V was pared by 0 bases and J by 5 bases, with 5 bases of the junction left unmatched. The length of the CDR3 is 15 residues. CDR3 coding DNA: TGCGCCAGCAGCCAAGAGCAGGGGGCAACTTATGGCTACACCTTC. It encodes CASSQEQGATYGYTF.

This chain uses TRBV2 with TRBJ1-5; 7 positions match TRBD1. Losses at the gene ends were 5 bases for V and 3 bases for J; bases not matched to a gene: 10. Germline V lookup: CDR1 SNHLY, CDR2 FYNNEI. CDR3 length: 16 residues. The CDR3 DNA follows: TGTGCCAGCAGTCCCTCAGGGGGTATTAACAATCAGCCCCAGCATTTT. Protein product: CASSPSGGINNQPQHF.

The chain joins TRBV7-8 to TRBJ2-5; 10 bases agree with TRBD1. Losses at the gene ends were 5 bases for V and 5 bases for J; bases not matched to a gene: 11. This CDR3 has 16 residues. Germline V gene data show CDR1 as SGHVS and CDR2 as FQNEAQ. As DNA, the CDR3 is TGTGCCAGCAGCCCGGAACGACAGGGGGCTTGGGAGACCCAGTACTTC. It codes for CASSPERQGAWETQYF.

The chain couples TRBV6-6 to TRBJ1-1; D remains unclear. Germline V gene sequence: CDR1 MNHNY, CDR2 SVGAGI (reference sequence). The CDR3 is made up of 12 amino acids. The V end lost 11 bases, the J end lost 2 bases, and 12 bases lay between the germline ends. The CDR3 nucleotides read TGTGCCTCTCGGATGACAAACACTGAAGCTTTCTTT. Translated: CASRMTNTEAFF.

This clone was detected once. V and J are TRBV11-2 and TRBJ1-3, with D maybe TRBD1 (6 bases). In germline, CDR1 is SGHAT, CDR2 FQNNGV. Trimming cost V 3 bases and J 0 bases, with 15 bases left between them. CDR3 length: 17 residues. The CDR3 protein is CASSLRGGQSSGNTIYF. The CDR3 nucleotides read TGTGCCAGCAGCTTGAGGGGGGGGCAAAGCTCTGGAAACACCATATATTTT.

The chain has TRBV30 and TRBJ2-3, with 7 bases matching TRBD2. V was clipped by 1 base and J by 5 bases; unmatched bases: 3. This CDR3 is built from 13 residues. Germline loops: CDR1 GTSNPN, CDR2 SVGIG (reference sequence). As DNA, the CDR3 is TGTGCCTGGAGTGAGGTAGCGGGAGATACGCAGTATTTT. This encodes CAWSEVAGDTQYF.

The chain recombines TRBV14 with TRBJ1-4, with 7 bases that match TRBD1. CDR1 is SGHDN, CDR2 FVKESK, per germline. V trimming: 4 bases; J trimming: 7 bases; junction bases outside the gene matches: 9. This CDR3 has 15 amino acids. The CDR3 nucleotides read TGTGCCAGCAGCCCTACCGGGGCAGGGGGTGAAAAACTGTTTTTT. It translates to CASSPTGAGGEKLFF.

J is TRBJ2-2 and V is TRBV5-1; 14 bases align to TRBD2. V was clipped by 3 bases and J by 1 base; unmatched bases: 8. The germline gives CDR1 SGHRS, CDR2 YFSETQ. This CDR3 has 19 amino acids. The CDR3, as DNA: TGCGCCAGCAGCTGGGGCCACGGGACTAGCGGGGGGAACACCGGGGAGCTGTTTTTT. Its protein is CASSWGHGTSGGNTGELFF.

V gene TRBV28 combines with J gene TRBJ1-4; TRBD1 might be the D (5 bases). This CDR3 has 17 residues. V lost 8 bases and J lost 5, with 24 bases in between. Looked up from germline, CDR1 is MDHEN and CDR2 is SYDVKM. DNA of the CDR3: TGTGCCAGCTTTGCGAATGCGGACATGCGGAAAAATGAAAAACTGTTTTTT. Encoded protein: CASFANADMRKNEKLFF.

V usage is TRBV6-4 and J usage is TRBJ1-1; 7 nucleotides align to TRBD1. CDR1 and CDR2 from the germline V gene are MRHNA and SNTAGT. The CDR3 is 14 residues long. V trimming: 6 bases; J trimming: 2 bases; junction bases outside the gene matches: 6. DNA for the CDR3: TGTGCCAGCAGCCCCGGGACAGACAACACTGAAGCTTTCTTT. Residues: CASSPGTDNTEAFF.

This sequence joins TRBV6-5 and TRBJ2-1, with 7 bases matching TRBD1. With V trimmed by 9 bases and J by 2 bases, 7 bases remained unmatched. CDR3 size: 14 residues. In germline, CDR1 is MNHEY, CDR2 SVGAGI. CDR3 in DNA: TGTGCCAGTTACAGGGGCCGGGCCTACAATGAGCAGTTCTTC. This codes for CASYRGRAYNEQFF.

The chain employs TRBV28 and TRBJ1-2; D not certain. CDR1 is MDHEN, CDR2 SYDVKM, per germline. The CDR3 totals 15 residues. Trimming left V 6 bases short and J 4 bases short, with 18 bases between. CDR3: CASSLIDSTLYGYTF. The CDR3 DNA reads TGTGCCAGCAGCCTGATCGACTCTACCCTCTATGGCTACACCTTC.

The chain has TRBV28 and TRBJ2-2; 8 bases line up with TRBD1. CDR3 length: 17 amino acids. With V trimmed by 5 bases and J by 1 base, 9 bases remained unmatched. Looked up from germline, CDR1 is MDHEN and CDR2 is SYDVKM. The CDR3 loop is CASSPPTGVMNTGELFF. In nucleotides, the CDR3 is TGTGCCAGCAGTCCACCGACAGGGGTTATGAACACCGGGGAGCTGTTTTTT.

The chain joins TRBV21-1 to TRBJ2-3; whether TRBD1, the table's D call, matches the DNA was not checked. TRBV21-1 counts as a pseudogene. This CDR3 comprises 17 residues. CDR3 region: CASSKVRTEASTDTQYF. CDR3 sequence (DNA): TGTGCCAGCAGCAAAGTGAGGACAGAAGCTAGCACAGATACGCAGTATTTT.

The chain employs TRBV19 and TRBJ2-1; 10 bases line up with TRBD2. This CDR3 is built from 17 residues. Losses at the gene ends were 6 bases for V and 6 bases for J; bases not matched to a gene: 14. Germline V CDR1 and CDR2: LNHDA, SQIVND (reference sequence). The DNA for the CDR3 is TGTGCCAGTAGCAAACCCGCGGAACTAGCGGGATCCAATGAGCAGTTCTTC. Translating gives CASSKPAELAGSNEQFF.

The gene calls are TRBV5-6 and TRBJ2-5, with 11 positions matching TRBD1. CDR1 SGHDT and CDR2 YYEEEE come from the germline V gene. This CDR3 spans 16 amino acids. J gave up 5 bases and V 0 bases, and 6 bases lay outside the gene matches. In DNA, the CDR3 is TGTGCCAGCAGCTTGGGTATGGGACAGGGGGGGGAGACCCAGTACTTC. Translation gives CASSLGMGQGGETQYF. Full variable domain (remainder filled in from reference TRBV5-6 and TRBJ2-5): DAGVTQSPTHLIKTRGQQVTLRCSPKSGHDTVSWYQQALGQGPQFIFQYYEEEERQRGNFPDRFSGHQFPNYSSELNVNALLLGDSALYLCASSLGMGQGGETQYFGPGTRLLVL.

The gene calls are TRBV11-3 and TRBJ2-1, with D possibly being TRBD2 (5 bases). From germline, CDR1 is SGHNT and CDR2 YENEEA. Trimming stripped 5 bases from V and 1 base from J, with 12 bases between. The CDR3 totals 15 residues. The DNA of the CDR3 is TGTGCCAGCAGCCCCAGCGGTTCGTCCTACAATGAGCAGTTCTTC. This encodes CASSPSGSSYNEQFF.